This T cell receptor beta chain emerged from a study of beta chain features in type 1 diabetes (dated by TCRdb to 2016 to 2019). Study-wide context: Mean age, gender distribution, total cell number and subset yield were not different between patients and healthy donors. A total of 100 million to 110 million sorted cells were examined across all samples, and a strong correlation was observed between cell number per subset and RNA yield. The study compared the TCRB repertoires of sorted circulating CD4+ T cell subsets in recently diagnosed type 1 diabetes patients with those in matched healthy donors. Naive and central memory subsets were obtained from all 30 or so donors, but regulatory and stem cell-like memory subsets were isolated from only 8 patients and about 8 healthy donors. Summary of the overall study and its limitations: Because the HLA sub-analyses included only small numbers of individuals, any influence of HLA type on TCRB rearrangement was left unresolved. Shorter templates might be favored by PCR, yet because patient and control samples were amplified and corrected together, any such skew would affect both groups equally. At VDJ recombination sites, patients with type 1 diabetes made fewer insertions and deleted more nucleotides, a pattern implying thymic rearrangement abnormalities. A moderate but significant shortening of TCRB CDR3 length was observed in type 1 diabetes patients in all four CD4+ subsets. Because cDNA rather than genomic DNA was sequenced, highly expressing activated cells could have been over-represented, although no difference in activation and CD3 levels was found between groups. Naive, central memory and regulatory TCRB repertoires appeared more similar among patients than among healthy donors.

Looking up the germline V gene (reference sequence) yields CDR1 GTSNPN and CDR2 SVGIG. V is cut by 0 bases and J by 7 bases, and the space between the germline ends is 12 bases. The CDR3 contains 14 residues, cysteine and phenylalanine counted. The read is trimmed to its CDR3 DNA, 42 bases read in frame from base 1. Concerning this clone itself: Its antigen has not been determined. It has no much larger one-base neighbor in the sample; base qualities were not kept.

Each donor gave one peripheral blood draw, averaging approximately 110 mL, which was collected into heparinised tubes. Naive, central memory, regulatory and stem cell-like memory CD4+ T cells were sorted on a BD FACSAria II using a panel including CD45RO, CCR7, CD25, CD127, CD95 and CD27. Every sorted population had a purity above 98%. PBMCs were separated immediately by Lymphoprep density gradient centrifugation and were stained directly, without being cultured. Samples were stained and sorted in pairs, with one healthy donor and one patient per experiment, so that batch effects were minimized. All of the isolated RNA was reverse transcribed with the High Capacity cDNA Reverse Transcription Kit, so expressed TCRB transcripts were sequenced. Deep immunoSEQ sequencing was performed on naive, central memory and regulatory T cell samples, with an average of about 4 million total reads per sample. Sorted cells were lysed in RLT buffer and RNA was extracted with DNase-treated RNeasy Micro or Mini kits, depending on cell number. To prevent cross-contamination, each cell subset was processed individually, whereas patient and healthy donor samples were processed jointly. TCRB sequences were amplified from cDNA with the immunoSEQ multiplex PCR, producing 87-bp fragments spanning the CDR3 region. Sequencing of the amplicons was performed on the Illumina HiSeq platform. In the authors' own workflow: PCR bias was computationally corrected using synthetic template baselines, reads within Hamming distance 2 were collapsed, and singletons that could not be merged were discarded. Reads were aligned to IMGT to assign V, D and J genes, CDR3 length, and insertions or deletions at six rearrangement sites. Clonotype counts were normalized to sorted cell number within each subset before computing true diversity and Gini coefficients with the tcR R package. Repertoire sharing was quantified using the overlap coefficient calculated on TCRB nucleotide sequences. Out-of-frame TCRB sequences from naive cells were analyzed as a proxy for the pre-selection repertoire. Held by TCRdb, this immuneACCESS table contains in-frame sequences only and omits some clones. Under half of the omission traces to an unresolved V gene where checked; the cause of the rest is unknown. The V and J calls and the clone size are those of that table, but D and trimming were determined from the DNA. In all, the sample holds about 240,000 clones, and more than 11% of those were seen once. The top ten clones comprise 0.015% to 0.02% of the sample.

The sequence links TRBV30 to TRBJ1-4; perhaps TRBD1 is the D gene, with 5 bases matching. Specimen: naive CD4+ T cells from blood. In the paper's terms, the cell subset or site label means: true naive CD4+ T cells. This receptor was taken from a man aged 25-45 years with type 1 diabetes. The CDR3 here reads CAWSVGQGGEKLFF. Here is the DNA: TGTGCCTGGAGTGTAGGGCAGGGAGGTGAAAAACTGTTTTTT.